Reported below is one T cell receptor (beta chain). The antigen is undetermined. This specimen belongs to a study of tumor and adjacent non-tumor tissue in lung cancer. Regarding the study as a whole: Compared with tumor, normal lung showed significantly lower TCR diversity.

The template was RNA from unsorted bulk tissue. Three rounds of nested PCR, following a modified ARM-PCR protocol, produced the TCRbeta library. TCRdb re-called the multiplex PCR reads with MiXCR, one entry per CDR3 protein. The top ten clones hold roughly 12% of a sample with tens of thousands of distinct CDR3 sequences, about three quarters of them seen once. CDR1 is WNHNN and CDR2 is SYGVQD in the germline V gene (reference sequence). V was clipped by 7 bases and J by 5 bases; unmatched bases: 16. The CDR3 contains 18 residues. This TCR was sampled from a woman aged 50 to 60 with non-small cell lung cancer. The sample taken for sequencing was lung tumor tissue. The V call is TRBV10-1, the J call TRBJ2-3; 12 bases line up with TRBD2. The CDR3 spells CASILRTSGERGIDTQYF. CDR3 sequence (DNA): TGCGCCAGCATTCTACGGACTAGCGGGGAGAGAGGGATAGATACGCAGTATTTT.